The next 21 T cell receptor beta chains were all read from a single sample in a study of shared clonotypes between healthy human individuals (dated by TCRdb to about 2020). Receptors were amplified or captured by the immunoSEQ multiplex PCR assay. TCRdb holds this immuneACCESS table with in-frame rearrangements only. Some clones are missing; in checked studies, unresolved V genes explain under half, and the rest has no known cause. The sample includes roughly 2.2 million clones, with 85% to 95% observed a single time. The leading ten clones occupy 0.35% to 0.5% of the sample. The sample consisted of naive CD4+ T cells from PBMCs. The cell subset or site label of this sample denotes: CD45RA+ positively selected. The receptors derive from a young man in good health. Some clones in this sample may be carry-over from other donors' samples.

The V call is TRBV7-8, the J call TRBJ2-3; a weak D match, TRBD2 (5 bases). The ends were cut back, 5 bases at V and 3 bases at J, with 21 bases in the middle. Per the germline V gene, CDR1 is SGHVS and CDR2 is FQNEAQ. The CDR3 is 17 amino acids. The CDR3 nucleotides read TGTGCCAGCAGCCCCCGCCGTAGGAGGAGTGGGACAGATACGCAGTATTTT. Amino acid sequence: CASSPRRRRSGTDTQYF.

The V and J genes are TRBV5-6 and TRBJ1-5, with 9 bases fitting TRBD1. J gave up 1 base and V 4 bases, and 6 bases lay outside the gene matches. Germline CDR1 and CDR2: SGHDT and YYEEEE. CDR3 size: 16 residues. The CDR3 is CASSLRGTGSNQPQHF. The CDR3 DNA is TGTGCCAGCAGCCTAAGGGGGACAGGGAGCAATCAGCCCCAGCATTTT.

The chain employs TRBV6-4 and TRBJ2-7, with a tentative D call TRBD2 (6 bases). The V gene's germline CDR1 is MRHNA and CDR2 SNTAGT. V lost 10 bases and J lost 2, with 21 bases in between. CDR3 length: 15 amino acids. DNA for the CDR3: TGTGCCACCACCGGCGGGGTAGCGGATACCTACGAGCAGTACTTC. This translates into CATTGGVADTYEQYF.

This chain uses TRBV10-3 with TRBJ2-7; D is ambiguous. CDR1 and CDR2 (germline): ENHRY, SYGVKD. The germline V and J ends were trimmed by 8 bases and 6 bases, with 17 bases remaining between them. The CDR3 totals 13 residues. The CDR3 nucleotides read TGTGCCATCGGACCCACCACTCCCTCCGAGCAGTACTTC. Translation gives CAIGPTTPSEQYF.

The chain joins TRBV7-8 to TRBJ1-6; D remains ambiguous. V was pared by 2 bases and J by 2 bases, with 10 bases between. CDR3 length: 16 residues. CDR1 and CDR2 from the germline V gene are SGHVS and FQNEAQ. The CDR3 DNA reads TGTGCCAGCAGCTTATCCAGAGCAGCCTATAATTCACCCCTCCACTTT. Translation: CASSLSRAAYNSPLHF.

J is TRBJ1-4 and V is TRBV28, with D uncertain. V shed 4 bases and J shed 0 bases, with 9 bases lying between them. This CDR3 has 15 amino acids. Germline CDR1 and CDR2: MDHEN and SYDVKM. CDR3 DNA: TGTGCCAGCAGTTCACCACAGCCAACTAATGAAAAACTGTTTTTT. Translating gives CASSSPQPTNEKLFF. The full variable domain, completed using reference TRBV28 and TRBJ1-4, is DVKVTQSSRYLVKRTGEKVFLECVQDMDHENMFWYRQDPGLGLRLIYFSYDVKMKEKGDIPEGYSVSREKKERFSLILESASTNQTSMYLCASSSPQPTNEKLFFGSGTQLSVL.

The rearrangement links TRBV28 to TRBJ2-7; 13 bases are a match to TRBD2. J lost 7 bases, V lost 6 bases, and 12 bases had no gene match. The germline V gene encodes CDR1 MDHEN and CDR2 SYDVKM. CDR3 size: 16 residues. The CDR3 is CASRRTGTSGVQEQYF. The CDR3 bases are TGTGCCAGCAGACGCACCGGGACTAGCGGGGTGCAGGAGCAGTACTTC. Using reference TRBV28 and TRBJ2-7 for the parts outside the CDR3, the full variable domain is DVKVTQSSRYLVKRTGEKVFLECVQDMDHENMFWYRQDPGLGLRLIYFSYDVKMKEKGDIPEGYSVSREKKERFSLILESASTNQTSMYLCASRRTGTSGVQEQYFGPGTRLTVT.

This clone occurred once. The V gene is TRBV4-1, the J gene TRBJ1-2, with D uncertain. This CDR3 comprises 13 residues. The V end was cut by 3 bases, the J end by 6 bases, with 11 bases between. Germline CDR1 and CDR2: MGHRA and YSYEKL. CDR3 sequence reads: CASSQQTWDGYTF. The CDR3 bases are TGCGCCAGCAGCCAGCAAACTTGGGATGGCTACACCTTC.

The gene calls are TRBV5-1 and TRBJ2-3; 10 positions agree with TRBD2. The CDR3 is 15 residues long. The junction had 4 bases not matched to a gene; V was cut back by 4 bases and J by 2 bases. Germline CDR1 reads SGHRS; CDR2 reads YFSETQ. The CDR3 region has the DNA TGCGCCAGCAGCACAGGACTAGCGGCCACAGATACGCAGTATTTT. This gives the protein CASSTGLAATDTQYF.

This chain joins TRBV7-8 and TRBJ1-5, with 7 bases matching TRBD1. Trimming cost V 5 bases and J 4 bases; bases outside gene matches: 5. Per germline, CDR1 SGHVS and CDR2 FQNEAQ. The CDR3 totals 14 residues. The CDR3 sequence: CASSKGAVNQPQHF. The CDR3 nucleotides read TGTGCCAGCAGCAAGGGGGCGGTGAATCAGCCCCAGCATTTT.

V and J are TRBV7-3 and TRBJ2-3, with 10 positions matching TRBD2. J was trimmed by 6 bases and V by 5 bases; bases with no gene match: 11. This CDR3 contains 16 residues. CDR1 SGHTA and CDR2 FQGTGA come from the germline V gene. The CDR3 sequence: CASSQTAGGPVDTQYF. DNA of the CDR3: TGTGCCAGCAGCCAAACAGCGGGAGGGCCGGTGGATACGCAGTATTTT.

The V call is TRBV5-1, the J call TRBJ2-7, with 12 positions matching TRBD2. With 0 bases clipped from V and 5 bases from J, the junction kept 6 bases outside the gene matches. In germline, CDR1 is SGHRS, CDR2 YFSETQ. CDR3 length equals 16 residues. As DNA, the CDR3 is TGCGCCAGCAGCTTGGTAGGACTAGCGGGATCGAACGAGCAGTACTTC. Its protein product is CASSLVGLAGSNEQYF. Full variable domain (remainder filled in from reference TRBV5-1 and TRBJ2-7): KAGVTQTPRYLIKTRGQQVTLSCSPISGHRSVSWYQQTPGQGLQFLFEYFSETQRNKGNFPGRFSGRQFSNSRSEMNVSTLELGDSALYLCASSLVGLAGSNEQYFGPGTRLTVT.

CDR3 bases: TGTGCCAGCAGCTTAGTGGGGGGAAGCTACACAGATACGCAGTATTTT. Translated: CASSLVGGSYTDTQYF. The rearrangement links TRBV7-2 to TRBJ2-3, with D tentatively TRBD2 (6 bases). The CDR3 consists of 16 residues. V gave up 1 base and J gave up 2 bases, with 13 bases separating them. From germline, CDR1 is SGHTA and CDR2 FQGNSA.

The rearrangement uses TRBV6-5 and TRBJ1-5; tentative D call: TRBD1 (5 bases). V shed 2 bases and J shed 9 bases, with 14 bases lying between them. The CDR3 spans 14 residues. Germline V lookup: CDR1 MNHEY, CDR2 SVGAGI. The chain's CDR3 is CASSYEPGGAPQHF. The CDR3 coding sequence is TGTGCCAGCAGTTACGAGCCAGGCGGGGCGCCCCAGCATTTT.

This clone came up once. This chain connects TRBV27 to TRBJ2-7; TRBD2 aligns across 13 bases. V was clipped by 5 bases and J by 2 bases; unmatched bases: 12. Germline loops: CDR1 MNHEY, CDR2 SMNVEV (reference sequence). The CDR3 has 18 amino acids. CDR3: CASSKTRTSGSLPYEQYF. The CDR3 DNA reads TGTGCCAGCAGTAAGACCCGGACTAGCGGGAGTTTGCCCTACGAGCAGTACTTC.

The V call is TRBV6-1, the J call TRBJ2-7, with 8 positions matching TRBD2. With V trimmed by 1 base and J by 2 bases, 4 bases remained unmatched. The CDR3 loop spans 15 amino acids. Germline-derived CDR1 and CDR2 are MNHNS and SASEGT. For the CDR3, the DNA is TGTGCCAGCAGTGAAGGCGGGGGGAGTGCCTACGAGCAGTACTTC. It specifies CASSEGGGSAYEQYF.

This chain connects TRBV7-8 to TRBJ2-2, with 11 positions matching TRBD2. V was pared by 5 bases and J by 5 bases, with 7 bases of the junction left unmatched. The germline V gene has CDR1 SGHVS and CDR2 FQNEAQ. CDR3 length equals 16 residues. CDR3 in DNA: TGTGCCAGCAGCCCTCTAGCGGGAGGTGGGACCGGGGAGCTGTTTTTT. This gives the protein CASSPLAGGGTGELFF.

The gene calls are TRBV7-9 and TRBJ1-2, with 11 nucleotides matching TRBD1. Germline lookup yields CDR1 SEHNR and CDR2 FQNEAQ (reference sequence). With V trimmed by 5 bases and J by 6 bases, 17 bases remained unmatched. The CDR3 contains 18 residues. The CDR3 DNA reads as TGTGCCAGCAGCGATGGACAGGGGGCGCTTGGGATCGTCAATGGCTACACCTTC. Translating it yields CASSDGQGALGIVNGYTF.

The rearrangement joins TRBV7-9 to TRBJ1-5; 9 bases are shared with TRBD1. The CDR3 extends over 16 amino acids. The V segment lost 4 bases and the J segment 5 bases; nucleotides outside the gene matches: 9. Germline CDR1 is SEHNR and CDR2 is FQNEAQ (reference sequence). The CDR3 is CASSSSQGAWDQPQHF. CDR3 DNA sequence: TGTGCCAGCAGCTCCTCACAGGGGGCTTGGGATCAGCCCCAGCATTTT.

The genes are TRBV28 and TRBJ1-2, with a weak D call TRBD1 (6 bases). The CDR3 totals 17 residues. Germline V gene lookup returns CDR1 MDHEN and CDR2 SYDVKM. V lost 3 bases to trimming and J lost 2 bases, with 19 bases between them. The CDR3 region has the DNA TGTGCCAGCAGTTTCCCTTCCACTTACAGGGAAAACTATGGCTACACCTTC. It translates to CASSFPSTYRENYGYTF.

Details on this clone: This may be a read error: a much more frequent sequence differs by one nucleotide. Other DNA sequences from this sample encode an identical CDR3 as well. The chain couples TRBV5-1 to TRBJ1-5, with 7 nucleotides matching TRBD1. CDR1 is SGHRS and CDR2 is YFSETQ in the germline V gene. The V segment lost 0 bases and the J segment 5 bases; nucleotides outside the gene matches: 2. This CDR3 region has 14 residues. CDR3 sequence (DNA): TGCGCCAGCAGCTTGGGTACAGGGGATCAGCCCCAGCATTTT. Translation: CASSLGTGDQPQHF.